This T cell receptor beta chain was captured in a study of shared clonotypes between healthy human individuals. About the study: Three plates each covered CD4 naive and memory; CD8 naive two, CD8 memory one.

As regards this clone: Its antigen is undetermined. Other DNA sequences in this sample translate to the same CDR3.

The CDR3 runs to 14 residues. The V end was cut by 2 bases, the J end by 1 base, with 7 bases between. Germline-derived CDR1 and CDR2 are SNHLY and FYNNEI. Whole-study findings and limits: In several donors, around 5% of naive CD4 clonotypes appeared in common.

Profiling relied on immunoSEQ multiplex PCR, and the TCRdb table lists in-frame clones only, not all of them. The data hold around 700,000 clones, with 72% observed a single time. Sequencing was performed on memory CD4+ T cells sorted from blood. Subset: CD45RA-negative fraction. This sequence joins TRBV2 and TRBJ2-3; D possibly corresponds to TRBD1 (6 bases). The clonotype comes from a woman aged 25-40 years in good health. DNA for the CDR3: TGTGCCAGCAGTGAAAGGACAGGCACAGATACGCAGTATTTT. Translating gives CASSERTGTDTQYF.